This TCR beta chain was captured by sequencing in a study of blood T cell repertoires in COVID-19. Germline values: CDR1 SEHNR, CDR2 FQNEAQ (reference sequence). This CDR3 spans 15 amino acids. V was trimmed by 6 bases and J by 7 bases, leaving 16 bases between them. Across over 20 US areas, participants ranged in age from about 18 to 100 years. Participants' own reports of clinical history determined their cohort assignment. Here immunoSEQ multiplex PCR was the method, and the copy in TCRdb shows in-frame clones only, minus some. The data show 250,000 to 350,000 clones, 70% to 90% seen once. The sequencing sample was made of PBMCs or T cells enriched from blood (not recorded which). The receptor's source is a woman under 40 who had recovered from COVID-19. The chain carries TRBV7-9 and TRBJ1-6; D may be TRBD1 (5 bases). The CDR3 DNA reads as TGTGCCAGCAGGGACCATCAGGGAGGCAATTCACCCCTCCACTTT. Translation: CASRDHQGGNSPLHF.